Following are 4 T cell receptor beta chains from one sample sequenced in a study of vaccination effects on CD4 cells after COVID-19. For these TCRs, the target antigens are not known. ViraFEST expansion of antigen-specific CD4+ T cells with viral peptide pools preceded sequencing. CD4+ T cell isolation took place after 10 days of culture. Among the vaccine recipients, none had a prior SARS-CoV-2 infection, and nucleocapsid antibodies were negative. TCRdb keeps only in-frame clones here, not all; method: immunoSEQ multiplex PCR. The repertoire consists of about 24,000 clones, with about 70% occurring once and the leading ten covering around a tenth. The source was CD4+ T cells from PBMCs cultured with HCoV-NL63 spike peptides, collected before COVID-19 vaccination. The source of these receptors is a human donor who received a COVID-19 vaccine.

CDR3 protein: CASSGRDRATGELFF. In nucleotides, the CDR3 is TGTGCCAGCAGCGGACGGGACAGGGCCACCGGGGAGCTGTTTTTT. V and J are TRBV5-6 and TRBJ2-2; 9 bases line up with TRBD1. The CDR3 contains 15 residues. CDR1 and CDR2 from the germline V gene are SGHDT and YYEEEE. V shed 4 bases and J 4 bases; nucleotides not matched to a gene: 5.

This clone turned up a few times. The chain combines TRBV11-3 with TRBJ2-6, with D perhaps TRBD1 or TRBD2 (6 bases each). CDR3 length: 15 residues. CDR1 is SGHNT, CDR2 YENEEA, per germline. Trimming took off 3 bases at V and 2 bases at J, with 8 bases between the two ends. CDR3 amino acids: CASSFGGPGANVLTF. DNA of the CDR3: TGTGCCAGCAGCTTCGGGGGCCCTGGGGCCAACGTCCTGACTTTC. Combining the CDR3 with reference TRBV11-3 and TRBJ2-6 gives the whole variable domain EAGVVQSPRYKIIEKKQPVAFWCNPISGHNTLYWYLQNLGQGPELLIRYENEEAVDDSQLPKDRFSAERLKGVDSTLKIQPAELGDSAVYLCASSFGGPGANVLTFGAGSRLTVL.

CDR3 nucleotide sequence: TGTGCCAGCAGCTTGAGGGGCATGGGAAAACTGTTTTTT. Translating it yields CASSLRGMGKLFF. The rearrangement joins TRBV5-6 to TRBJ1-4, with D possibly TRBD1 on 5 matching bases. Germline CDR1 and CDR2: SGHDT and YYEEEE. The ends were cut back, 1 base at V and 10 bases at J, with 11 bases in the middle. This CDR3 has 13 residues.

J is TRBJ1-6 and V is TRBV11-2, with D maybe TRBD1 (5 bases). From germline, CDR1 is SGHAT and CDR2 FQNNGV. The CDR3 has 16 residues. V lost 6 bases and J lost 7, with 19 bases in between. The CDR3 here is CASSSIRDLPNSPLHF. CDR3 coding DNA: TGTGCCAGCAGTTCGATCCGGGACCTCCCGAATTCACCCCTCCACTTT. The variable domain in full, completed from reference TRBV11-2 and TRBJ1-6, reads EAGVAQSPRYKIIEKRQSVAFWCNPISGHATLYWYQQILGQGPKLLIQFQNNGVVDDSQLPKDRFSAERLKGVDSTLKIQPAKLEDSAVYLCASSSIRDLPNSPLHFGNGTRLTVT.